This T cell receptor (beta chain) appears in the sequencing data of a study of blood T cell repertoires in COVID-19. Seattle patient enrollment occurred during active infection, with longitudinal follow-up thereafter. CDR1 and CDR2 from the germline V gene are ENHRY and SYGVKD. Trimming at V came to 3 bases and at J to 5 bases, leaving 7 bases not matched to a gene. The CDR3 loop spans 16 amino acids. The repertoire was sequenced with immunoSEQ multiplex PCR; TCRdb's copy has only in-frame clones and lacks some. This sample has about 300,000 clones, with around 89% found just once. The sample taken for sequencing was peripheral blood. The clonotype was recovered from a woman aged 50 to 65 with COVID-19, enrolled during active disease. The V and J genes are TRBV10-3 and TRBJ2-1; 10 nucleotides agree with TRBD1. The CDR3 bases are TGTGCCATCAGTGATTATACGGGACAGGGGAACAATGAGCAGTTCTTC. Its translation: CAISDYTGQGNNEQFF.